This TCR beta chain was observed in a study of T cells in Graves' hyperthyroidism and ophthalmopathy. Study results and caveats: Most thyroid-expanded clonotypes above 0.001 were also found in blood.

The germline gives CDR1 SGHAT, CDR2 FQNNGV. This CDR3 is built from 14 residues. The germline V and J ends were trimmed by 0 bases and 6 bases, with 9 bases remaining between them. Researchers took RNA transcripts and amplified the TCR beta CDR3 regions from them. A set of HTBI primers served as the primers for a first-round RT-PCR of the TCR CDR3. TCRdb reanalysed the multiplex PCR reads using MiXCR and keeps one entry per CDR3 protein. The sample includes a few hundred thousand distinct CDR3 sequences, about 14% of them seen just once. Ten or more counts support this clonotype. Its antigen is unknown. Any symptoms of ophthalmopathy came after the first hyperthyroidism diagnosis, from which the blood sample dates.

The sample comprised blood. This sequence was found in a middle-aged woman with Graves' hyperthyroidism that later progressed to Graves' ophthalmopathy. This rearrangement joins TRBV11-2 to TRBJ2-4; D not resolved. The DNA for the CDR3 is TGTGCCAGCAGCTTAGAGGCGGACCGAAACATTCAGTACTTC. The encoded protein is CASSLEADRNIQYF.